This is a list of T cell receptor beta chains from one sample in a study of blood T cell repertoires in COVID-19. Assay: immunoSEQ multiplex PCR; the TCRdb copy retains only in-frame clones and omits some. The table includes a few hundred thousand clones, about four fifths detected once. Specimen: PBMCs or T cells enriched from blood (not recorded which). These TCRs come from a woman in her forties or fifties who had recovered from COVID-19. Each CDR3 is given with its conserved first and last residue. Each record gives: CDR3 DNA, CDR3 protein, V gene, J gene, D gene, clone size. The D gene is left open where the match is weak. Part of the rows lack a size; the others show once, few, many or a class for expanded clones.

CDR3 DNA: TGTGCCAGCAGCGCCCAGGGACTAGCGGGAGGGAGCTCCTACGAGCAGTACTTC; CDR3 protein: CASSAQGLAGGSSYEQYF; V gene: TRBV5-4; J gene: TRBJ2-7; D gene: TRBD2; clone size: -
CDR3 DNA: TGTGCCAGCAGCTACACAGGGGGCAGGGAGACCCAGTACTTC; CDR3 protein: CASSYTGGRETQYF; V gene: TRBV7-8; J gene: TRBJ2-5; D gene: TRBD1; clone size: few
CDR3 DNA: TGTGCCAGCAGTTCCAGGGGCGGGAATTCACCCCTCCACTTT; CDR3 protein: CASSSRGGNSPLHF; V gene: TRBV27; J gene: TRBJ1-6; D gene: -; clone size: -
CDR3 DNA: TGTGCCAGCTCACCCGGCGAGGAACATGGCTACACCTTC; CDR3 protein: CASSPGEEHGYTF; V gene: TRBV18; J gene: TRBJ1-2; D gene: -; clone size: -
CDR3 DNA: TGCAGCGCCGCCGGACAGCAGAACACTGAAGCTTTCTTT; CDR3 protein: CSAAGQQNTEAFF; V gene: TRBV29-1; J gene: TRBJ1-1; D gene: -; clone size: -
CDR3 DNA: TGTGCCTGGCTGGGACAGAACTATGGCTACACCTTC; CDR3 protein: CAWLGQNYGYTF; V gene: TRBV30; J gene: TRBJ1-2; D gene: TRBD1; clone size: once
CDR3 DNA: TGTGCCAGACAGGGGTGCCGGTATGGCTACACCTTC; CDR3 protein: CARQGCRYGYTF; V gene: TRBV19; J gene: TRBJ1-2; D gene: TRBD1; clone size: -
CDR3 DNA: TGTGCCAGCAGCTCGCTACGAGGCACCGGGGAGCTGTTTTTT; CDR3 protein: CASSSLRGTGELFF; V gene: TRBV11-2; J gene: TRBJ2-2; D gene: -; clone size: -
CDR3 DNA: TGTGCCAGCAGCTTGGCTGCGGGAGGGCCCTACGAGCAGTACTTC; CDR3 protein: CASSLAAGGPYEQYF; V gene: TRBV7-2; J gene: TRBJ2-7; D gene: TRBD2; clone size: -
CDR3 DNA: TGTGCCAGCAGCCAAAGTACAGGGCGGGGGGGCTGGAACATTCAGTACTTC; CDR3 protein: CASSQSTGRGGWNIQYF; V gene: TRBV7-2; J gene: TRBJ2-4; D gene: TRBD2; clone size: -
CDR3 DNA: TGTGCCAGCAGCCCAAGGGGCAGTCCTAATGAAAAACTGTTTTTT; CDR3 protein: CASSPRGSPNEKLFF; V gene: TRBV3-1/TRBV3-2; J gene: TRBJ1-4; D gene: -; clone size: -
CDR3 DNA: TGTGCCATCAGTGAGTCGGCCTCGGCCGGGGGTTATGGCTACACCTTC; CDR3 protein: CAISESASAGGYGYTF; V gene: TRBV10-3; J gene: TRBJ1-2; D gene: -; clone size: -
CDR3 DNA: TGTGCCAGCAGCTTAGACAGGGGTCCCTATGGCTACACCTTC; CDR3 protein: CASSLDRGPYGYTF; V gene: TRBV7-8; J gene: TRBJ1-2; D gene: TRBD1; clone size: -
CDR3 DNA: TGTGCCAGCGGGGGGGCGGTTACGTATCAGCCCCAGCATTTT; CDR3 protein: CASGGAVTYQPQHF; V gene: TRBV28; J gene: TRBJ1-5; D gene: -; clone size: -
CDR3 DNA: TGTGCCGCAACAGGGGGCGAAACTGAAAAACTGTTTTTT; CDR3 protein: CAATGGETEKLFF; V gene: TRBV10-3; J gene: TRBJ1-4; D gene: TRBD1; clone size: -
CDR3 DNA: TGTGCCTGGAGCGCGGGGTCGGGCTATGGCTACACCTTC; CDR3 protein: CAWSAGSGYGYTF; V gene: TRBV30; J gene: TRBJ1-2; D gene: -; clone size: -
CDR3 DNA: TGTGCCAGCAGCTCAGAGGGGGCTGGGCAGGGCCTTTTGGGGAACCGGAGAGCCTACGAGCAGTACTTC; CDR3 protein: CASSSEGAGQGLLGNRRAYEQYF; V gene: TRBV13; J gene: TRBJ2-7; D gene: TRBD1; clone size: -
CDR3 DNA: TGTGCCAGCAGTGATTCAGGAATCATGAACACTGAAGCTTTCTTT; CDR3 protein: CASSDSGIMNTEAFF; V gene: TRBV6-1; J gene: TRBJ1-1; D gene: -; clone size: few
CDR3 DNA: TGTGCCAGCAGCGTTGGGCCAGCTAAAGAGACCCAGTACTTC; CDR3 protein: CASSVGPAKETQYF; V gene: TRBV9; J gene: TRBJ2-5; D gene: -; clone size: once
CDR3 DNA: TGTGCCAGCAGCTTCACAGGGGGCGTCGGCACAGATACGCAGTATTTT; CDR3 protein: CASSFTGGVGTDTQYF; V gene: TRBV7-2; J gene: TRBJ2-3; D gene: TRBD1; clone size: -
CDR3 DNA: TGTGCCAGCAGCTCCAAGCTACTAGCGGGAGGGCCGGGGGAGCAGTACTTC; CDR3 protein: CASSSKLLAGGPGEQYF; V gene: TRBV5-4; J gene: TRBJ2-7; D gene: TRBD2; clone size: -
CDR3 DNA: TGTGCCAGCAGCCAAACCGGACAGACCGTCTATGGCTACACCTTC; CDR3 protein: CASSQTGQTVYGYTF; V gene: TRBV5-4; J gene: TRBJ1-2; D gene: -; clone size: -
CDR3 DNA: TGTGCCAGCAGCCCGCCCTATATGAGCGGGAGTGGGGATACGCAGTATTTT; CDR3 protein: CASSPPYMSGSGDTQYF; V gene: TRBV5-4; J gene: TRBJ2-3; D gene: TRBD2; clone size: -
CDR3 DNA: TGTGCCAGCAGCTTAATCATCAGGGGCCCTCAGCCCCAGCATTTT; CDR3 protein: CASSLIIRGPQPQHF; V gene: TRBV7-3; J gene: TRBJ1-5; D gene: -; clone size: -
CDR3 DNA: TGTGCCAGCTCAGCTAGGACAGGGCGGCTGTTTTTT; CDR3 protein: CASSARTGRLFF; V gene: TRBV18; J gene: TRBJ2-2; D gene: TRBD1; clone size: -
CDR3 DNA: TGTGCCAGTACCCCAGAGTGGGCAGGGTGGACTGAAGCTTTCTTT; CDR3 protein: CASTPEWAGWTEAFF; V gene: TRBV19; J gene: TRBJ1-1; D gene: -; clone size: -
CDR3 DNA: TGTGCCAGCAGCAGGACTAGCGGCGACGAGCAGTACTTC; CDR3 protein: CASSRTSGDEQYF; V gene: TRBV5-4; J gene: TRBJ2-7; D gene: TRBD2; clone size: once
CDR3 DNA: TGTGCCAGCAGTGAAAGTCGGGTAGATGAAAAACTGTTTTTT; CDR3 protein: CASSESRVDEKLFF; V gene: TRBV25-1; J gene: TRBJ1-4; D gene: -; clone size: -
CDR3 DNA: TGTGCCAGCAAAGGACAGGGTCAAAACACCATATATTTT; CDR3 protein: CASKGQGQNTIYF; V gene: TRBV12-3/TRBV12-4; J gene: TRBJ1-3; D gene: TRBD1; clone size: -
CDR3 DNA: TGTGCCAGCAGTTATATTGGGACAGGGGGCGTCTATGGCTACACCTTC; CDR3 protein: CASSYIGTGGVYGYTF; V gene: TRBV6-2/TRBV6-3; J gene: TRBJ1-2; D gene: TRBD1; clone size: -
CDR3 DNA: TGTGCCAGCAGCGTAGGAGGGGGTGACTATGGCTACACCTTC; CDR3 protein: CASSVGGGDYGYTF; V gene: TRBV9; J gene: TRBJ1-2; D gene: -; clone size: -
CDR3 DNA: TGTGCCTGGAGGGGAGGGGGGGATCATGAAGCTTTCTTT; CDR3 protein: CAWRGGGDHEAFF; V gene: TRBV30; J gene: TRBJ1-1; D gene: -; clone size: -
CDR3 DNA: TGTGCCAGTAGTACCCCCAACGGTAACCCCTACGAGCAGTACTTC; CDR3 protein: CASSTPNGNPYEQYF; V gene: TRBV19; J gene: TRBJ2-7; D gene: -; clone size: -
CDR3 DNA: TGCGCCAGCAGCTGGGAGGCCAGGTGGACTGAAGCTTTCTTT; CDR3 protein: CASSWEARWTEAFF; V gene: TRBV5-1; J gene: TRBJ1-1; D gene: -; clone size: -
CDR3 DNA: TGCGCCAGCAGCTTGTTTGGGGACACCTCTAATGAAAAACTGTTTTTT; CDR3 protein: CASSLFGDTSNEKLFF; V gene: TRBV5-1; J gene: TRBJ1-4; D gene: -; clone size: -
CDR3 DNA: TGCGCCAGCAGCCAAGAGGCCCTTCGGAGTAATTCACCCCTCCACTTT; CDR3 protein: CASSQEALRSNSPLHF; V gene: TRBV4-3; J gene: TRBJ1-6; D gene: -; clone size: -
CDR3 DNA: TGTGCCAGCAGCTTAGAAGTTTTTTCGGGGGGCAATGAGCAGTTCTTC; CDR3 protein: CASSLEVFSGGNEQFF; V gene: TRBV7-2; J gene: TRBJ2-1; D gene: TRBD2; clone size: -
CDR3 DNA: TGTGCCAGCAGCTTGGACAGTTATGCTGGAAACACCATATATTTT; CDR3 protein: CASSLDSYAGNTIYF; V gene: TRBV5-4; J gene: TRBJ1-3; D gene: -; clone size: -
CDR3 DNA: TGCAGCGTTGGGGGTTCGGGAGGCGCAGCCTACGAGCAGTACTTC; CDR3 protein: CSVGGSGGAAYEQYF; V gene: TRBV29-1; J gene: TRBJ2-7; D gene: TRBD2; clone size: -
CDR3 DNA: TGTGCCAGCAGCGTAGGTCGGGGGGGCTCCTACGAGCAGTACTTC; CDR3 protein: CASSVGRGGSYEQYF; V gene: TRBV9; J gene: TRBJ2-7; D gene: TRBD2; clone size: once
CDR3 DNA: TGTGCCAGTAGCTCTAGCGGGGGTAGGGGGACCCAGTACTTC; CDR3 protein: CASSSSGGRGTQYF; V gene: TRBV19; J gene: TRBJ2-5; D gene: TRBD2; clone size: -
CDR3 DNA: TGTGCCAGCAGCTTACACCGCGGACAGGAGCGACTTAATGAAAAACTGTTTTTT; CDR3 protein: CASSLHRGQERLNEKLFF; V gene: TRBV7-9; J gene: TRBJ1-4; D gene: TRBD1; clone size: -
CDR3 DNA: TGTGCCAGCAGCTTGGACAGCCGCGCTTATGGCTACACCTTC; CDR3 protein: CASSLDSRAYGYTF; V gene: TRBV7-2; J gene: TRBJ1-2; D gene: -; clone size: -
CDR3 DNA: TGTGCCAGCAGATCCGGGACAGCTGATGGCTACACCTTC; CDR3 protein: CASRSGTADGYTF; V gene: TRBV25-1; J gene: TRBJ1-2; D gene: TRBD1; clone size: -
CDR3 DNA: TGCGCCAGCAGCCAAGATCCCGGGGTTTTAGGTCAGCCCCAGCATTTT; CDR3 protein: CASSQDPGVLGQPQHF; V gene: TRBV4-1; J gene: TRBJ1-5; D gene: -; clone size: once
CDR3 DNA: TGCGCCACCCTAGGGATAGAGAGGGATGGGTTAGGCACTGAAGCTTTCTTT; CDR3 protein: CATLGIERDGLGTEAFF; V gene: TRBV5-1; J gene: TRBJ1-1; D gene: -; clone size: few
CDR3 DNA: TGTGCCAGCAACAGGGACAGGGATGCCGGCTACACCTTC; CDR3 protein: CASNRDRDAGYTF; V gene: TRBV2; J gene: TRBJ1-2; D gene: TRBD1; clone size: -
CDR3 DNA: TGTGCCAGCACCCCTAGCGGAGTGCCCACCTCCTACGAGCAGTACTTC; CDR3 protein: CASTPSGVPTSYEQYF; V gene: TRBV6-2/TRBV6-3; J gene: TRBJ2-7; D gene: TRBD2; clone size: -
CDR3 DNA: TGTGCCATCAGTGCCTTACAGGACGAAAAACTGTTTTTT; CDR3 protein: CAISALQDEKLFF; V gene: TRBV10-3; J gene: TRBJ1-4; D gene: -; clone size: -
CDR3 DNA: TGTGCCAGCAGGTACGGGGTTGAAAGCTATGGCTACACCTTC; CDR3 protein: CASRYGVESYGYTF; V gene: TRBV27; J gene: TRBJ1-2; D gene: -; clone size: -
CDR3 DNA: TGTGCCAGCAGTCTTCGGGGGACAGGGGGCCTTACCTTCTATGGCTACACCTTC; CDR3 protein: CASSLRGTGGLTFYGYTF; V gene: TRBV27; J gene: TRBJ1-2; D gene: TRBD1; clone size: -
CDR3 DNA: TGTGCCAGCAGTCAGACAAGAAATCAGGGGGAGACCCAGTACTTC; CDR3 protein: CASSQTRNQGETQYF; V gene: TRBV7-6; J gene: TRBJ2-5; D gene: -; clone size: -
CDR3 DNA: TGTGCCAGCAGCCGAGAACAGGGTGTGGATTCACCCCTCCACTTT; CDR3 protein: CASSREQGVDSPLHF; V gene: TRBV7-8; J gene: TRBJ1-6; D gene: -; clone size: once
CDR3 DNA: TGTGCCAGCAGCCGTACGTGGACAGAGTCTACTCCCCAGCATTTT; CDR3 protein: CASSRTWTESTPQHF; V gene: TRBV7-2; J gene: TRBJ1-5; D gene: -; clone size: few
CDR3 DNA: TGTGCCTGGAGTCTGGCCGGATCCAGAGGAAATGGCTACACCTTC; CDR3 protein: CAWSLAGSRGNGYTF; V gene: TRBV30; J gene: TRBJ1-2; D gene: -; clone size: -
CDR3 DNA: TGTGCCAGCAGCTTGGATGGGGGGGTAGCGAACACTGAAGCTTTCTTT; CDR3 protein: CASSLDGGVANTEAFF; V gene: TRBV5-4; J gene: TRBJ1-1; D gene: -; clone size: -
CDR3 DNA: TGTGCCAGCAGTCTCAACCGGGGGTCCTCCTACAATGAGCAGTTCTTC; CDR3 protein: CASSLNRGSSYNEQFF; V gene: TRBV6-2/TRBV6-3; J gene: TRBJ2-1; D gene: -; clone size: -
CDR3 DNA: TGTGCCAGTAGTCCGACGCGGGGACCTTACGAGCAGTACTTC; CDR3 protein: CASSPTRGPYEQYF; V gene: TRBV19; J gene: TRBJ2-7; D gene: -; clone size: -